This TCR beta chain was documented in a study of shared clonotypes between healthy human individuals. Regarding the study as a whole: It was only blood that was sampled, and tissue repertoires likely differ. It was anticipated that sequencing depth would influence how many clonotypes donors shared. Of the naive CD4 clonotypes, around 4.9% were shared across a few donors.

About this clone itself: Its specificity is not known. Mismatch with germline at one junction end may stem from a read error.

Germline assignment: CDR1 MRHNA and CDR2 SNTAGT. CDR3 length equals 13 residues. The protocol was immunoSEQ multiplex PCR, while the TCRdb copy is restricted to in-frame clones and leaves out a portion. The sample carries 850,000 to 1,200,000 clones, roughly 80% recorded once. The receptor's source is a man younger than 35 in good health. Sequencing was carried out using memory CD4+ T cells sorted from blood. Subset defined: CD45RA-negative fraction. The chain recombines TRBV6-4 with TRBJ1-2, with a tentative D call TRBD1 (6 bases). The CDR3 DNA reads as TGTGCCAGCAGTGAGGCTGGACAGCCACCTTACTACTTC. Translation gives CASSEAGQPPYYF.